The 12 T cell receptor beta chains reported below all come from one sample, sequenced in a study of blood T cell repertoires in COVID-19. Some clones are missing from TCRdb's copy, which holds only in-frame ones; the method was immunoSEQ multiplex PCR. This sample carries 130,000 or so clones, 88% of them seen once, and the ten largest clones take 1.5%. Sequencing was carried out using peripheral blood. These receptor sequences come from an older woman with acute or convalescent COVID-19.

The rearrangement joins TRBV5-1 to TRBJ1-2; 8 bases are a match to TRBD1. CDR1 and CDR2 (germline): SGHRS, YFSETQ. The V and J ends lost 0 bases and 4 bases, in that order; junction bases with no gene match: 5. The length of the CDR3 is 15 residues. The CDR3, as DNA: TGCGCCAGCAGCTTGGCAGGGACAGGCCGCTATGGCTACACCTTC. Its translation is CASSLAGTGRYGYTF.

V gene TRBV7-3 combines with J gene TRBJ2-1; the match to TRBD1 covers 12 bases. J was trimmed by 8 bases and V by 6 bases; bases with no gene match: 17. Looked up from germline, CDR1 is SGHTA and CDR2 is FQGTGA. The CDR3 runs 18 residues. This CDR3 reads CASRTGTGGPRTGHEQFF. Here the CDR3 DNA reads TGTGCCAGCAGGACCGGGACAGGGGGCCCCCGAACGGGCCATGAGCAGTTCTTC.

V and J are TRBV12-3 or TRBV12-4 and TRBJ1-1; D unresolved. There are 13 residues in the CDR3. V was pared by 2 bases and J by 2 bases, with 6 bases between. This chain's CDR3 is CASSLTANTEAFF. For the CDR3, the DNA is TGTGCCAGCAGTTTAACAGCCAACACTGAAGCTTTCTTT.

This sequence joins TRBV28 and TRBJ2-3, with 9 bases aligning to TRBD1. This CDR3 region has 16 residues. J was trimmed by 3 bases and V by 5 bases; bases with no gene match: 9. CDR1 is MDHEN, CDR2 SYDVKM, per germline. The CDR3 here is CASSPPGQGGTDTQYF. As DNA, the CDR3 is TGTGCCAGCAGTCCCCCGGGACAGGGAGGAACAGATACGCAGTATTTT.

The rearrangement uses TRBV7-8 and TRBJ1-5; no reliable D call. The CDR3 is made up of 13 amino acids. Germline-derived CDR1 and CDR2 are SGHVS and FQNEAQ. The V gene lost 5 bases and the J gene lost 4 bases, with 9 bases spanning the gap. This CDR3 is CASSRSRNQPQHF. CDR3 sequence (DNA): TGTGCCAGCAGCCGTTCTAGGAATCAGCCCCAGCATTTT.

In DNA, the CDR3 is TGTGCCAGCAGTTACTCAATCGGGGCCTACAATGAGCAGTTCTTC. As protein: CASSYSIGAYNEQFF. The V gene is TRBV6-5, the J gene TRBJ2-1, with a possible D match to TRBD2 (5 bases). V was pared by 0 bases and J by 2 bases, with 8 bases between. This CDR3 comprises 15 residues. Germline V gene lookup returns CDR1 MNHEY and CDR2 SVGAGI.

The chain couples TRBV4-2 to TRBJ1-6, with 9 bases aligning to TRBD1. CDR3 length: 16 amino acids. V lost 0 bases to trimming and J lost 5 bases; unmatched junction nucleotides: 2. Germline values: CDR1 LGHNA, CDR2 YNFKEQ. The CDR3 nucleotides are TGTGCCAGCAGCCAAGAAGGGACAGGGAATAATTCACCCCTCCACTTT. Residues: CASSQEGTGNNSPLHF.

This chain joins TRBV2 and TRBJ2-1, with 10 bases fitting TRBD2. The V segment lost 5 bases and the J segment 2 bases; nucleotides outside the gene matches: 9. Germline CDR1 reads SNHLY; CDR2 reads FYNNEI. The length of the CDR3 is 17 residues. CDR3 region: CASSSGVLAGTYNEQFF. The CDR3, as DNA: TGTGCCAGCAGTTCAGGGGTACTAGCGGGGACCTACAATGAGCAGTTCTTC.

V gene TRBV4-3 combines with J gene TRBJ1-6; D remains unclear. Germline V CDR1 and CDR2: LGHNA, YSLEER. V was cut by 0 bases and J by 7 bases, with 13 bases left in between. The CDR3 loop spans 16 amino acids. The CDR3 sequence: CASSQDRQATNSPLHF. The CDR3, as DNA: TGCGCCAGCAGCCAAGATAGGCAGGCGACGAATTCACCCCTCCACTTT.

The chain is built from TRBV7-3 and TRBJ2-1, with 8 bases fitting TRBD2. V was clipped by 8 bases and J by 6 bases; unmatched bases: 12. This CDR3 is built from 15 residues. In germline, CDR1 is SGHTA, CDR2 FQGTGA. The CDR3 sequence: CASSPGAGVFNEQFF. For the CDR3, the DNA is TGTGCCAGCTCCCCGGGAGCGGGGGTTTTCAATGAGCAGTTCTTC.

This rearrangement joins TRBV7-2 to TRBJ1-6, with 7 bases aligning to TRBD1. The CDR3 has 14 amino acids. V trimming: 5 bases; J trimming: 10 bases; junction bases outside the gene matches: 8. Looked up from germline, CDR1 is SGHTA and CDR2 is FQGNSA. The CDR3 DNA sequence: TGTGCCAGCAGCCCCGGACAGGTCGGATCACCCCTCCACTTT. Its translation: CASSPGQVGSPLHF.

V gene TRBV18 combines with J gene TRBJ1-6, with D unresolved. Deletions cut 3 bases from V and 5 bases from J, with 11 bases between. CDR3 length: 15 amino acids. Germline CDR1 reads KGHSH; CDR2 reads LQKENI. DNA of the CDR3: TGTGCCAGCTCACCGATAGGGAGTAATAATTCACCCCTCCACTTT. Protein: CASSPIGSNNSPLHF. Full variable domain (remainder filled in from reference TRBV18 and TRBJ1-6): NAGVMQNPRHLVRRRGQEARLRCSPMKGHSHVYWYRQLPEEGLKFMVYLQKENIIDESGMPKERFSAEFPKEGPSILRIQQVVRGDSAAYFCASSPIGSNNSPLHFGNGTRLTVT.